The rows below give T cell receptor beta chains drawn from one sample of a study of shared clonotypes between healthy human individuals. Repertoires were generated with immunoSEQ multiplex PCR, while TCRdb's copy carries only in-frame clones and drops some. The sample lists about 300,000 clones, approximately 79% occurring once. Material for sequencing was memory CD4+ T cells sorted from blood. The receptors come from a man between 25 and 39 years old in good health. Each CDR3 is given with its conserved first and last residue. The D gene is left open where the match is weak. The size of a clone is reported for some rows only, either as once, few or many, or as a class for expanded clones.

v_call	clone_size	j_call	d_call	cdr3_nt	cdr3_aa
TRBV11-2	-	TRBJ2-4	-	TGTGCCAGCAGCCCAGGGGGGGTCCGAACCATTCAGTACTTC	CASSPGGVRTIQYF
TRBV6-5	-	TRBJ2-1	TRBD2	TGTGCCAGCAGTCCCAGACTAGCGGGAAACAATGAGCAGTTCTTC	CASSPRLAGNNEQFF
TRBV25-1	-	TRBJ2-6	-	TGTGCCAGCAGTGCCCAGAACGAAATCTCTGGGGCCAACGTCCTGACTTTC	CASSAQNEISGANVLTF
TRBV10-2	-	TRBJ2-2	-	TGCGCCACTTTGGCCAGCGGATTCGCCGGGGAGCTGTTTTTT	CATLASGFAGELFF
TRBV18	-	TRBJ2-6	-	TGTGCCAGCTCCCTCAGGTTTGAGAGAGGGGCCAACGTCCTGACTTTC	CASSLRFERGANVLTF
TRBV7-8	-	TRBJ1-2	-	TGTGCCAGCAGCCCCAAGGAGCAGAACTATGGCTACACCTTC	CASSPKEQNYGYTF
TRBV29-1	-	TRBJ2-3	-	TGCAGCGTTGAAATAGCGCGGTGGCCAGATACGCAGTATTTT	CSVEIARWPDTQYF
TRBV5-6	-	TRBJ2-1	-	TGTGCCACCAGGGGGGGAAACTCCTACAATGAGCAGTTCTTC	CATRGGNSYNEQFF
TRBV28	-	TRBJ2-5	-	TGTGCCAGCAGTCCCGGGACACAAGAGACCCAGTACTTC	CASSPGTQETQYF
TRBV19	-	TRBJ2-3	-	TGTGCCAGTAGTAAACAGACCCGTGGGACAGATACGCAGTATTTT	CASSKQTRGTDTQYF
TRBV5-1	-	TRBJ2-5	-	TGCGCCAGCAGCCCATTCGGACCGGGGGCGGGGGAGACCCAGTACTTC	CASSPFGPGAGETQYF
TRBV5-1	-	TRBJ2-7	-	TGCGCCAGCAAGAGGGAAACCTACGGCGAGCAGTACTTC	CASKRETYGEQYF
TRBV7-3	once	TRBJ2-1	-	TGTGCCAGCAGCTGGAGGGGACAGTCCTACAATGAGCAGTTCTTC	CASSWRGQSYNEQFF
TRBV28	-	TRBJ1-2	-	TGTGCCCACCAGGGTGAATCATCGAGGGGCTACACCTTC	CAHQGESSRGYTF
TRBV6-6	-	TRBJ1-1	TRBD1	TGTGCCAGCAGTTCAAGGACAGGGTCTGAAGCTTTCTTT	CASSSRTGSEAFF
TRBV14	-	TRBJ2-7	TRBD1	TGTGCCAGCAGCCAAGATCCGGGGACAGGCCGTGACGAGCAGTACTTC	CASSQDPGTGRDEQYF
TRBV29-1	-	TRBJ2-7	-	TGCAGCGTTGATGTGCAGAACGAGCAGTACTTC	CSVDVQNEQYF
TRBV7-3	-	TRBJ2-7	TRBD2	TGTGCCAGCAGCGTAATAGGAGGACTAGCGGGGTGGGACGAGCAGTACTTC	CASSVIGGLAGWDEQYF
TRBV5-1	-	TRBJ2-5	-	TGCGCCAGCAGCTTGGACGGCAGGCCCCAAGAGACCCAGTACTTC	CASSLDGRPQETQYF
TRBV9	-	TRBJ2-2	TRBD1	TGTGCCAGCAGCGGCAATCAGGGGGCGGACACCGGGGAGCTGTTTTTT	CASSGNQGADTGELFF
TRBV2	-	TRBJ1-6	TRBD1	TGTGCCAGCAGTGATTGGGACAGGGGTTGGAATTCACCCCTCCACTTT	CASSDWDRGWNSPLHF
TRBV7-2	-	TRBJ1-5	-	TGTGCCAGCAGCTTATATACAGAGGGGCTTCCCTATCAGCCCCAGCATTTT	CASSLYTEGLPYQPQHF
TRBV6-1	-	TRBJ1-2	-	TGTGCCAGCAGTGAATTTTCTGGGGGCATGGATGGCTACACCTTC	CASSEFSGGMDGYTF
TRBV19	many	TRBJ2-1	-	TGTGCCAGTAGCGAGCGGTCCTACGATGAGCAGTTCTTC	CASSERSYDEQFF
TRBV5-4	-	TRBJ2-1	TRBD2	TGTGCCAGCAGCTTGGTGCGCGGGAGAGAGACCTACAATGAGCAGTTCTTC	CASSLVRGRETYNEQFF
TRBV27	-	TRBJ2-5	TRBD1	TGTGCCAGCAGTCCCGGGACAGGGGGGGAGACCCAGTACTTC	CASSPGTGGETQYF
TRBV5-1	once	TRBJ2-1	TRBD2	TGCGCCAGCAGCTTGGCTGCGGGAGTAGGTGAGCAGTTCTTC	CASSLAAGVGEQFF
TRBV19	-	TRBJ1-4	-	TGTGCCAGTAGGCTGGCGAATAATGAAAAACTGTTTTTT	CASRLANNEKLFF
TRBV7-9	once	TRBJ2-1	-	TGTGCCAGCAGCTTGGGGAGTCTCGTACCGGGCAATGAGCAGTTCTTC	CASSLGSLVPGNEQFF
TRBV5-1	-	TRBJ2-7	TRBD1	TGCGCCAGCAGCTTGGAGGGACAGGGCACCTACGAGCAGTACTTC	CASSLEGQGTYEQYF
TRBV7-8	-	TRBJ2-7	TRBD1	TGTGCCAGCAGCACGACAGGGGGATCCTACGAGCAGTACTTC	CASSTTGGSYEQYF
TRBV5-1	few	TRBJ2-1	TRBD2	TGCGCCAGCAGCCCGAGACTAGCGGGACCAAGGAATGAGCAGTTCTTC	CASSPRLAGPRNEQFF
TRBV2	-	TRBJ1-1	TRBD1	TGTGCCAGCAGTGGCACAGGGGCTGAAGCTTTCTTT	CASSGTGAEAFF
TRBV19	-	TRBJ1-2	-	TGTGCCAGTAGTATAAATATACAGGGTAACTATGGCTACACCTTC	CASSINIQGNYGYTF
TRBV19	-	TRBJ1-3	-	TGTGCCCTGACGGCTGGAAACACCATATATTTT	CALTAGNTIYF
TRBV4-3	-	TRBJ1-1	-	TGCGCCACCGCCCGGGACACTTCGAACACTGAAGCTTTCTTT	CATARDTSNTEAFF